The rows below give T cell receptor beta chains drawn from one sample of a study of blood T cell repertoires in COVID-19. TCRdb's table, derived via immunoSEQ multiplex PCR, lists solely in-frame clones and lacks some. The profile shows about 220,000 clones, 84% of them singletons. The sample was peripheral blood. All receptors come from a man aged 45-65 years with active or convalescent COVID-19. Each CDR3 is given with its conserved first and last residue. Each record gives: J gene, V gene, clone size, D gene, CDR3 protein, CDR3 DNA. D genes are given only for firm matches. Expanded clones are given a class, and other clones once, few, many or no size at all.

TRBJ2-3	TRBV4-3	NA	TRBD2	CASSQVGGGGADTQYF	TGCGCCAGCAGCCAAGTGGGCGGGGGAGGGGCAGATACGCAGTATTTT
TRBJ1-5	TRBV6-5	NA	NA	CASSLGLPNQPQHF	TGTGCCAGCAGCCTGGGACTGCCGAATCAGCCCCAGCATTTT
TRBJ2-3	TRBV14	once	TRBD1	CASSQFRGRDATDTQYF	TGTGCCAGCAGCCAATTCAGGGGGCGCGACGCGACAGATACGCAGTATTTT
TRBJ1-1	TRBV3-1/TRBV3-2	once	NA	CASSRQNTEAFF	TGTGCCAGCAGCCGACAGAACACTGAAGCTTTCTTT
TRBJ2-3	TRBV27	NA	NA	CASSRQWGGGSTDTQYF	TGTGCCAGCAGCCGCCAGTGGGGCGGGGGCAGCACAGATACGCAGTATTTT
TRBJ1-1	TRBV29-1	once	NA	CSVVERDGEAFF	TGCAGCGTTGTCGAGCGCGATGGTGAAGCTTTCTTT
TRBJ1-1	TRBV18	NA	NA	CASSSGVMNTEAFF	TGTGCCAGCTCGTCAGGCGTCATGAACACTGAAGCTTTCTTT
TRBJ2-3	TRBV15	NA	NA	CATSRDLGGAGTQYF	TGTGCCACCAGCAGAGATCTTGGAGGGGCTGGGACGCAGTATTTT
TRBJ1-2	TRBV5-1	NA	NA	CASSLEGGLHTNYGYTF	TGCGCCAGCAGCTTAGAAGGCGGACTACATACTAACTATGGCTACACCTTC
TRBJ1-1	TRBV24-1	NA	TRBD1	CATSDDRAGGTEAFF	TGTGCCACCAGTGATGACAGGGCTGGGGGCACTGAAGCTTTCTTT
TRBJ2-3	TRBV2	NA	NA	CASSLRRDTDTQYF	TGTGCCAGCAGCCTTCGCAGGGATACAGATACGCAGTATTTT
TRBJ2-1	TRBV6-5	NA	NA	CASSYRGSSYNEQFF	TGTGCCAGCAGTTACAGGGGGAGCTCCTACAATGAGCAGTTCTTC
TRBJ2-7	TRBV7-2	NA	NA	CASSFGGFEQYF	TGTGCCAGCAGCTTTGGAGGGTTCGAGCAGTACTTC
TRBJ1-5	TRBV6-2/TRBV6-3	NA	NA	CASSAQVPGAYSNQPQHF	TGTGCCAGCAGTGCACAGGTCCCAGGGGCGTATAGCAATCAGCCCCAGCATTTT
TRBJ2-5	TRBV5-4	NA	NA	CASSLSSGRETQYF	TGTGCCAGCAGCTTGAGTAGCGGTAGGGAGACCCAGTACTTC
TRBJ1-2	TRBV6-6	NA	NA	CASSSGKPSAGYGYTF	TGTGCCAGCAGTTCCGGTAAGCCATCTGCAGGCTATGGCTACACCTTC
TRBJ1-5	TRBV9	NA	NA	CASSQGWDNQPQHF	TGTGCCAGCTCACAGGGTTGGGACAATCAGCCCCAGCATTTT